These 3 T cell receptor beta chains originate from one sample sequenced in a study of cytomegalovirus exposure and HLA in healthy donors. The study ran its PCR with 60 Vbeta and 13 Jbeta primers. Here immunoSEQ multiplex PCR was the method, and the copy in TCRdb shows in-frame clones only, minus some. The repertoire holds 150,000 to 200,000 clones, with around 83% as singletons. Source material: PBMCs. These TCRs come from a man between 50 and 59 years old in good health and CMV-seropositive.

J is TRBJ2-2 and V is TRBV11-2; 7 bases are shared with TRBD2. In germline, CDR1 is SGHAT, CDR2 FQNNGV. The CDR3 length is 15 residues. V lost 4 bases to trimming and J lost 4 bases; unmatched junction nucleotides: 6. The CDR3 DNA sequence: TGTGCCAGCAGCTCCGGGACTACCCCCACCGGGGAGCTGTTTTTT. As protein: CASSSGTTPTGELFF.

The chain links TRBV5-1 to TRBJ2-5; 11 nucleotides align to TRBD1. The J call could be wrong; TRBJ2-7 is a better fit for the DNA end. This CDR3 spans 14 amino acids. Germline-derived CDR1 and CDR2 are SGHRS and YFSETQ. The CDR3 DNA is TGCGCCAGCAGCGGGGGACAGGGGGGGAACGAGCAGTACTTC. It yields the protein CASSGGQGGNEQYF.

The V gene is TRBV9, the J gene TRBJ2-1, with TRBD2 matching 10 bases. CDR3 size: 16 residues. Losses at the gene ends were 3 bases for V and 5 bases for J; bases not matched to a gene: 8. Germline V gene data show CDR1 as SGDLS and CDR2 as YYNGEE. DNA of the CDR3: TGTGCCAGCAGCGGGTCTAGCGGGAGTCTAAACAATGAGCAGTTCTTC. Protein sequence: CASSGSSGSLNNEQFF.